This record concerns one T cell receptor beta chain sequence. These data belong to a study of beta chain features in type 1 diabetes. Study as a whole: Comparable age, gender and cell yields were observed in patients relative to healthy donors.

This CDR3 contains 15 residues. In germline, CDR1 is SEHNR, CDR2 FQNEAQ (reference sequence). Between the trimmed V and J ends, which lost 5 bases and 0 bases, there was a span of 11 bases. CD4+ naive, central memory, regulatory and stem cell-like memory cells were sorted via CD45RO/CCR7/CD25/CD127/CD95/CD27. The entirety of the isolated RNA underwent reverse transcription, so expressed TCRB transcripts were sequenced. Naive, central memory and regulatory T cell samples came to a mean of approximately 3.3 million reads. TCRdb keeps only in-frame clones here, not all; method: immunoSEQ multiplex PCR. The sample consists of roughly 250,000 clones, approximately 70% of them appearing once.

Sequencing was done on a sample of naive CD4+ T cells from blood. V is TRBV7-9 and J is TRBJ2-4; a weak D match, TRBD1 (5 bases). The source of this sequence is a man aged 30-40 years in good health. The CDR3 loop reads CASSQGALAKNIQYF. CDR3 DNA: TGTGCCAGCAGCCAAGGGGCTCTAGCCAAAAACATTCAGTACTTC.